One T cell receptor (beta chain) is described in this entry. The data originate from a study of OX40 agonist ivuxolimab in advanced cancers. Study at large: Cohort: about 82% men, mean age approximately 60, aged about 20 to 79.

There are 15 residues in the CDR3. The data were produced by immunoSEQ multiplex PCR, yet TCRdb's version contains in-frame clones alone and is incomplete. The table records around 42,000 clones, about nine tenths of them present only once. This chain joins TRBV21-1 and TRBJ2-1; the DNA was not used to check the table's D call, TRBD2. TRBV21-1 is marked as a pseudogene. This receptor was taken from an adult with an advanced solid tumor such as melanoma, head and neck, liver or kidney cancer. The sample was CD4+ or CD8+ T cells sorted from blood, taken in a trial of the OX40 agonist ivuxolimab. CDR3 residues: CASSKDPADHNEQFF. The CDR3 nucleotides read TGTGCCAGCAGCAAAGACCCAGCGGACCACAATGAGCAGTTCTTC.